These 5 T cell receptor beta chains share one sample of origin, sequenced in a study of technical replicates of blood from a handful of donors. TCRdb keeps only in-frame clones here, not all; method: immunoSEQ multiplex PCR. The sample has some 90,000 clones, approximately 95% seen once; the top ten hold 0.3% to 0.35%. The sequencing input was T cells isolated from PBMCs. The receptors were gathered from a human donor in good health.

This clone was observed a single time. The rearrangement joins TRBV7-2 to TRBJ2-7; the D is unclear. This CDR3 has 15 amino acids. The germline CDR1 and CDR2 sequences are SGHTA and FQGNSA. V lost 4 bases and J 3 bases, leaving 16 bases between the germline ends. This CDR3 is CASSSDSHPYYEQYF. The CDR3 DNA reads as TGTGCCAGCAGCTCAGACTCGCACCCCTACTACGAGCAGTACTTC.

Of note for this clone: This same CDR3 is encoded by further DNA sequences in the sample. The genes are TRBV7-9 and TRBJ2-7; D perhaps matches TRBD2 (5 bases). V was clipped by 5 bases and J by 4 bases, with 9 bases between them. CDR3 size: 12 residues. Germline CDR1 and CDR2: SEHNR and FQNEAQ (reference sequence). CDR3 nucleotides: TGTGCCAGCAGCCTGGGAGTGTACGAGCAGTACTTC. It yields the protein CASSLGVYEQYF.

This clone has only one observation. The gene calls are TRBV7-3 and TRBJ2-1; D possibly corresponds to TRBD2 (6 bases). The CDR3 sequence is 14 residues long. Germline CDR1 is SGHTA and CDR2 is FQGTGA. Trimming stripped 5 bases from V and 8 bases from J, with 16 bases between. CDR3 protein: CASSALGGTDEQFF. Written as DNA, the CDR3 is TGTGCCAGCAGCGCCCTGGGGGGTACAGATGAGCAGTTCTTC.

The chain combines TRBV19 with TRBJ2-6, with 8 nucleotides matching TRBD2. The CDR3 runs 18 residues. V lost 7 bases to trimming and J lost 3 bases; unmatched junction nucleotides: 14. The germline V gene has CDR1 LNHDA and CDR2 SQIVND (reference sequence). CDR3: CASILSGRGFVGANVLTF. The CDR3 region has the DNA TGTGCCAGTATATTGAGCGGGAGAGGGTTTGTTGGGGCCAACGTCCTGACTTTC.

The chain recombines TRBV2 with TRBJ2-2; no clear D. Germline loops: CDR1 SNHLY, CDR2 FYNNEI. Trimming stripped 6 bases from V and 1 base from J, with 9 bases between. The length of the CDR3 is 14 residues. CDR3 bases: TGTGCCAGCAGGGCAACAGTGAACACCGGGGAGCTGTTTTTT. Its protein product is CASRATVNTGELFF. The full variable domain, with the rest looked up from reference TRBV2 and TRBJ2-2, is EPEVTQTPSHQVTQMGQEVILRCVPISNHLYFYWYRQILGQKVEFLVSFYNNEISEKSEIFDDQFSVERPDGSNFTLKIRSTKLEDSAMYFCASRATVNTGELFFGEGSRLTVL.